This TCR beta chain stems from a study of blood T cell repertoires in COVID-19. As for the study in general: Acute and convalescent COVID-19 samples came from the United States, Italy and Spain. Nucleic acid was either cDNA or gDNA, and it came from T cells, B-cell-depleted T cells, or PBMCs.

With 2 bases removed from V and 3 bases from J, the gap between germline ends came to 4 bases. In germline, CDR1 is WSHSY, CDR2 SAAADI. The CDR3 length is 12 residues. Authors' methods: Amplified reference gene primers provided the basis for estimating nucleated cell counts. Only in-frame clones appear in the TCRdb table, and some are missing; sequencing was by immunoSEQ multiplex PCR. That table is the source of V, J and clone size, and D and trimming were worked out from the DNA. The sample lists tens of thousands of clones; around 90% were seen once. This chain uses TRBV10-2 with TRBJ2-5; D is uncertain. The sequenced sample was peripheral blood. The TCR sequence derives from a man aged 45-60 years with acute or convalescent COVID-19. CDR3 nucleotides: TGCGCCAGCAGTGAGCAGAAAGAGACCCAGTACTTC. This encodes CASSEQKETQYF.